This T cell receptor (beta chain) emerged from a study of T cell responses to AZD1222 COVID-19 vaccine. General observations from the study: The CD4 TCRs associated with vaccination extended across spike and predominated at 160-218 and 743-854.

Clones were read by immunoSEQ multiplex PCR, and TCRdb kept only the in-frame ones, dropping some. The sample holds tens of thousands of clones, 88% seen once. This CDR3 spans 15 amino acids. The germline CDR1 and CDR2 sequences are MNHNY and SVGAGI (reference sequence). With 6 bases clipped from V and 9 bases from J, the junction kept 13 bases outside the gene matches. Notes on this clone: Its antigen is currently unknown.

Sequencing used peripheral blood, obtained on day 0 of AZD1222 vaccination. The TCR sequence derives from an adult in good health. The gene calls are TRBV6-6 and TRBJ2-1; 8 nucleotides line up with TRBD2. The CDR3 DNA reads TGTGCCAGCAGCTTTAGGCGGGAGGTTTCACGTGAGCAGTTCTTC. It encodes CASSFRREVSREQFF.